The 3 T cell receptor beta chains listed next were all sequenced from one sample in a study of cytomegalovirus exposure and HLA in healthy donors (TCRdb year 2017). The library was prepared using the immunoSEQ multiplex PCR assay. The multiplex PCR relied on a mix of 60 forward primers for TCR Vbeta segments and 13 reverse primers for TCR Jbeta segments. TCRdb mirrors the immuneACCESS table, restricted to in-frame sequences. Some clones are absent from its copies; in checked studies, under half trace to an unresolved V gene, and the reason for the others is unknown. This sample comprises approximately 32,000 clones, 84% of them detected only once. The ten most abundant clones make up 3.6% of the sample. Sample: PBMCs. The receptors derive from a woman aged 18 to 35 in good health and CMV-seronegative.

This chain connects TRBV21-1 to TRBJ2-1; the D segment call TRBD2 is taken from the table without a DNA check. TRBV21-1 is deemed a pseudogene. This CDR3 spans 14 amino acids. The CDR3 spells CATRGDDGFNEQFF. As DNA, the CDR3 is TGTGCCACCCGGGGTGACGATGGATTCAATGAGCAGTTCTTC.

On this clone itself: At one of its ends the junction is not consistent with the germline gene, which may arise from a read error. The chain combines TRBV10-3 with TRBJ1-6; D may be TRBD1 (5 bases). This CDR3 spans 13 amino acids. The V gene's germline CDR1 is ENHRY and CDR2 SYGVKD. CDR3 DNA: TGTGCCATCAGTGACAGGGCCGATTCACCCCTCAACTTT. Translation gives CAISDRADSPLNF.

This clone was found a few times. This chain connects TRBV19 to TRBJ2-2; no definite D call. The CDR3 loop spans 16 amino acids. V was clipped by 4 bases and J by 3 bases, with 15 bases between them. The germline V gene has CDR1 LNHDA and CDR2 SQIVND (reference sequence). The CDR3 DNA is TGTGCCAGTAGTAGAGTTCCGGGTCTCGACACCGGGGAGCTGTTTTTT. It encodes CASSRVPGLDTGELFF.